These 20 T cell receptor beta chains came from one sample sequenced in a study of blood T cells in healthy people across ages. A second roughly 6 to 11 cycle PCR used barcoded and J-beta primers. TCRdb itself ran the 5' RACE reads through MiXCR, one entry per CDR3 protein. The sample lists about 1,500,000 distinct CDR3 sequences, roughly 40% occurring once. Specimen: blood. The receptors here all came from a woman aged 18-30 years in good health.

V gene TRBV20-1 combines with J gene TRBJ2-1, with TRBD1 matching 7 bases. V lost 6 bases and J lost 6; bases outside the gene matches: 11. The CDR3 runs 14 residues. The germline CDR1 and CDR2 sequences are DFQATT and SNEGSKA (reference sequence). The CDR3 bases are TGCAGTGCCCTTTTGACAGGGTTGGGCAATGAGCAGTTCTTC. Translation: CSALLTGLGNEQFF.

This chain connects TRBV20-1 to TRBJ2-7, with 13 bases aligning to TRBD2. CDR3 length: 15 amino acids. V lost 5 bases to trimming and J lost 1 base; unmatched junction nucleotides: 5. In germline, CDR1 is DFQATT, CDR2 SNEGSKA (reference sequence). The CDR3 sequence: CSAPRTSGRSYEQYF. The CDR3 nucleotides read TGCAGTGCTCCAAGGACTAGCGGGAGATCCTACGAGCAGTACTTC.

J is TRBJ2-5 and V is TRBV10-3; D is uncertain. This CDR3 has 14 amino acids. Deletions cut 3 bases from V and 5 bases from J, with 13 bases between. Germline V gives CDR1 ENHRY, CDR2 SYGVKD. In DNA form, the CDR3 reads TGTGCCATCAGTGAAGGTACCTCGTTGGAGACCCAGTACTTC. Its protein is CAISEGTSLETQYF.

As concerns this clonotype: A junction end diverges from the germline sequence, so it may reflect a read error. This rearrangement joins TRBV7-2 to TRBJ2-4, with 9 nucleotides matching TRBD2. The J call is uncertain, as TRBJ2-7 better fits the DNA end. This CDR3 is built from 15 residues. From germline, CDR1 is SGHTA and CDR2 FQGNSA. The DNA of the CDR3 is TGTGCCTGCAGCTCCACCGGGACTAGCTTGAGCGAGCAGTACTTC. Translation: CACSSTGTSLSEQYF.

The chain carries TRBV5-6 and TRBJ2-2; no clear D. Trimming cost V 0 bases and J 0 bases, with 6 bases left between them. The CDR3 length is 15 residues. From germline, CDR1 is SGHDT and CDR2 YYEEEE. In DNA, the CDR3 is TGTGCCAGCAGCTTGGGACCCACGAACACCGGGGAGCTGTTTTTT. It is translated as CASSLGPTNTGELFF.

The chain employs TRBV11-3 and TRBJ2-1; 13 nucleotides agree with TRBD2. Germline V gives CDR1 SGHNT, CDR2 YENEEA. The CDR3 is 16 amino acids. Trimming cost V 3 bases and J 5 bases; bases outside gene matches: 4. The CDR3 loop reads CASSFRLAGGHNEQFF. CDR3 nucleotide sequence: TGTGCCAGCAGCTTCCGACTAGCGGGGGGACACAATGAGCAGTTCTTC. The full variable domain, rest sourced from reference TRBV11-3 and TRBJ2-1, is EAGVVQSPRYKIIEKKQPVAFWCNPISGHNTLYWYLQNLGQGPELLIRYENEEAVDDSQLPKDRFSAERLKGVDSTLKIQPAELGDSAVYLCASSFRLAGGHNEQFFGPGTRLTVL.

CDR3 nucleotide sequence: TGTGCCAGCTCAGGACCCGGTCCCGGTAGGGATTCACCCCTCCACTTT. This translates into CASSGPGPGRDSPLHF. V is TRBV18 and J is TRBJ1-6; D call uncertain. The CDR3 consists of 16 residues. Germline V gives CDR1 KGHSH, CDR2 LQKENI. V lost 5 bases, J lost 8 bases, and 19 bases lay in between.

The chain carries TRBV5-4 and TRBJ2-1; 15 nucleotides match TRBD2. From germline, CDR1 is SGHNT and CDR2 YYREEE (reference sequence). CDR3 length equals 16 residues. The junction had 4 bases not matched to a gene; V was cut back by 0 bases and J by 9 bases. The CDR3 spells CASSLGTSGGATEQFF. CDR3 in DNA: TGTGCCAGCAGCTTGGGGACTAGCGGGGGGGCCACTGAGCAGTTCTTC.

On this clonotype itself: One base away lies a much larger clone, so this may be a sequencing read error. J is TRBJ1-2 and V is TRBV5-1; 8 nucleotides align to TRBD1. The CDR3 sequence is 14 residues long. Germline CDR1 is SGHRS and CDR2 is YFSETQ. In nucleotides, the CDR3 is TGCGCCAACAGCTTGGTCCAGGGGGCTACGAGCTACACCTTC. Translation gives CANSLVQGATSYTF.

The J gene is TRBJ2-7, the V gene TRBV4-1, with TRBD2 matching 10 bases. Losses at the gene ends were 0 bases for V and 7 bases for J; bases not matched to a gene: 9. The germline V gene has CDR1 MGHRA and CDR2 YSYEKL. The length of the CDR3 is 16 residues. The CDR3 coding sequence is TGCGCCAGCAGCCAAGATACCAGCGGGGGGGTTAATGAGCAGTACTTC. Protein sequence: CASSQDTSGGVNEQYF.

The V gene is TRBV28, the J gene TRBJ1-5; D gene unclear. The CDR3 has 14 amino acids. From germline, CDR1 is MDHEN and CDR2 SYDVKM. The V end was cut by 5 bases, the J end by 6 bases, with 14 bases between. CDR3 sequence (DNA): TGTGCCAGCAGTCCCGGGGTAGGGTTTCAGCCCCAGCATTTT. Its translation is CASSPGVGFQPQHF.

This chain uses TRBV7-2 with TRBJ2-1; 11 bases fit TRBD1. Per the germline V gene, CDR1 is SGHTA and CDR2 is FQGNSA. The junction had 8 bases not matched to a gene; V was cut back by 5 bases and J by 14 bases. The CDR3 is 13 amino acids. The CDR3 reads CASSPQPGQGEFF. For the CDR3, the DNA is TGTGCCAGCAGCCCCCAACCGGGACAGGGGGAGTTCTTC. Together with reference TRBV7-2 and TRBJ2-1, the CDR3 gives the full variable domain: GAGVSQSPSNKVTEKGKDVELRCDPISGHTALYWYRQSLGQGLEFLIYFQGNSAPDKSGLPSDRFSAERTGGSVSTLTIQRTQQEDSAVYLCASSPQPGQGEFFGPGTRLTVL.

The rearrangement uses TRBV12-3 or TRBV12-4 and TRBJ2-5; D unresolved. The CDR3 totals 13 residues. Trimming stripped 8 bases from V and 0 bases from J, with 10 bases between. CDR3 sequence (DNA): TGTGCCAGCCGCCCTGACTACCAAGAGACCCAGTACTTC. Its protein is CASRPDYQETQYF.

This sequence joins TRBV12-3 or TRBV12-4 and TRBJ2-1, with D perhaps matching TRBD1 or TRBD2 (5 bases each). Between the trimmed V and J ends, which lost 5 bases and 11 bases, there was a span of 13 bases. This CDR3 is 12 amino acids long. As DNA, the CDR3 is TGTGCCAGCAGTCCCGGGACGAGTAAGCAGTTCTTC. This encodes CASSPGTSKQFF.

The chain employs TRBV12-3 or TRBV12-4 and TRBJ2-7, with 7 positions matching TRBD1. Judging by the DNA end, TRBJ2-5 fits better; the J call may be wrong. The CDR3 spans 14 residues. The CDR3 bases are TGTGCCAGCAGTTATGAACCAGGGGGAGAGACCCAGTACTTC. It codes for CASSYEPGGETQYF.

V gene TRBV7-7 combines with J gene TRBJ2-3, with TRBD2 as a possible D gene (5 bases). Trimming cost V 1 base and J 11 bases, with 16 bases left between them. There are 14 residues in the CDR3. Germline V gene lookup returns CDR1 SSHAT and CDR2 FNYEAQ (reference sequence). The CDR3 DNA reads TGTGCCAGCAGCTTAGTAGGGCTAGCCGGCCGGCAGTATTTT. Protein sequence: CASSLVGLAGRQYF.

The chain has TRBV7-8 and TRBJ1-6; D is unresolved. Germline V gene data show CDR1 as SGHVS and CDR2 as FQNEAQ. This CDR3 has 17 residues. The V end was cut by 1 base, the J end by 2 bases, with 12 bases between. The CDR3 region is CASSLGPSSPYNSPLHF. DNA of the CDR3: TGTGCCAGCAGCTTAGGACCGTCGAGCCCCTATAATTCACCCCTCCACTTT. Drawing the rest from reference TRBV7-8 and TRBJ1-6, the complete variable domain is GAGVSQSPRYKVAKRGQDVALRCDPISGHVSLFWYQQALGQGPEFLTYFQNEAQLDKSGLPSDRFFAERPEGSVSTLKIQRTQQEDSAVYLCASSLGPSSPYNSPLHFGNGTRLTVT.

This chain joins TRBV6-1 and TRBJ1-5; possible D gene TRBD1, 5 bases. The germline V gene encodes CDR1 MNHNS and CDR2 SASEGT. Trimming shortened V by 3 bases and J by 7 bases, and 25 bases separated the two germline ends. This CDR3 comprises 18 residues. The chain's CDR3 is CASSDPTGAGKQWQPQHF. In DNA, the CDR3 is TGTGCCAGCAGTGACCCCACCGGGGCAGGGAAACAATGGCAGCCCCAGCATTTT.

The chain carries TRBV7-6 and TRBJ1-6; TRBD1 matches 7 bases. CDR3 length equals 14 residues. From germline, CDR1 is SGHVS and CDR2 FNYEAQ. Germline trimming cut 5 bases from V and 7 bases from J; bases unmatched to any gene: 5. The DNA for the CDR3 is TGTGCCAGCAGCCGAACAGGGGTCAATTCACCCCTCCACTTT. Amino acids: CASSRTGVNSPLHF.

In this sample, this clonotype turned up many times. The CDR3 protein is CASSPGTGQPYEQYF. In DNA form, the CDR3 reads TGTGCCAGCAGCCCTGGGACAGGTCAACCCTACGAGCAGTACTTC. V is TRBV7-2 and J is TRBJ2-7; 8 bases match TRBD1. CDR1 and CDR2 from the germline V gene are SGHTA and FQGNSA. Trimming removed 5 bases from V and 2 bases from J; junction bases left unmatched: 8. This CDR3 has 15 residues.